The 15 T cell receptor beta chains below all came from one sample that was sequenced in a study of blood T cell repertoires in COVID-19 (dated by TCRdb to 2020 to 2022). The library relied on the immunoSEQ multiplex PCR assay. Entries here come from immuneACCESS through TCRdb and include only in-frame sequences with V and J called. Some clones fail to appear in such tables; in the studies checked, an unresolved V gene covers under half of the shortfall, and the cause of the remainder is unknown. For this sample there are about 130,000 clones; roughly 84% appear just once. The leading ten clones occupy around 13% of the sample. Input material: peripheral blood. These TCRs come from a woman aged 25 to 39 who had recovered from COVID-19.

The chain combines TRBV24-1 with TRBJ2-3; D perhaps matches TRBD1 (6 bases). V was pared by 12 bases and J by 0 bases, with 18 bases between. The CDR3 runs to 15 residues. The germline gives CDR1 KGHDR, CDR2 SFDVKD. For the CDR3, the DNA is TGTGCCCCCCCAGGGGAAGGCGCTAGCACAGATACGCAGTATTTT. Amino acids: CAPPGEGASTDTQYF.

This chain links TRBV7-3 with TRBJ2-3; 9 nucleotides align to TRBD2. The CDR3 is 16 amino acids. CDR1 is SGHTA and CDR2 is FQGTGA in the germline V gene. With 4 bases clipped from V and 2 bases from J, the junction kept 7 bases outside the gene matches. CDR3: CASSSGRTSDTDTQYF. The CDR3, as DNA: TGTGCCAGCAGCTCCGGGAGGACTAGCGACACAGATACGCAGTATTTT.

J is TRBJ2-2 and V is TRBV11-3; tentative D call: TRBD1 (6 bases). The CDR3 is made up of 15 amino acids. The V end was cut by 3 bases, the J end by 1 base, with 9 bases between. Germline CDR1 reads SGHNT; CDR2 reads YENEEA. The CDR3 here is CASSFPTGNTGELFF. CDR3 sequence (DNA): TGTGCCAGCAGCTTTCCGACAGGGAACACCGGGGAGCTGTTTTTT.

The rearrangement links TRBV29-1 to TRBJ2-1; no definite D call. The germline V gene has CDR1 SQVTM and CDR2 ANQGSEA. Trimming removed 4 bases from V and 9 bases from J, with 10 bases in between. The CDR3 spans 11 residues. The CDR3 is CSVVGSSEQFF. CDR3 nucleotides: TGCAGCGTTGTTGGATCTAGTGAGCAGTTCTTC.

The chain combines TRBV6-5 with TRBJ1-1; 7 bases match TRBD1. In germline, CDR1 is MNHEY, CDR2 SVGAGI. V was clipped by 7 bases and J by 1 base; unmatched bases: 3. The CDR3 sequence is 13 residues long. Here the CDR3 reads CASKGTANTEAFF. CDR3 in DNA: TGTGCCAGCAAAGGGACAGCGAACACTGAAGCTTTCTTT.

This clone showed up just a few times. The rearrangement links TRBV5-1 to TRBJ2-5; 11 nucleotides align to TRBD2. CDR1 is SGHRS, CDR2 YFSETQ, per germline. V dropped 8 bases and J dropped 1; count of bases not matched to a gene: 7. The CDR3 length is 15 residues. CDR3 sequence: CARGFLAGGQETQYF. CDR3 DNA: TGCGCCAGGGGATTTCTAGCGGGGGGCCAAGAGACCCAGTACTTC.

The CDR3 here is CASRPRWRGTTNEKLFF. CDR3 in DNA: TGTGCAAGTCGCCCCCGGTGGCGGGGCACAACTAATGAAAAACTGTTTTTT. The V gene is TRBV12-2, the J gene TRBJ1-4. TRBV12-2 is a pseudogene. This CDR3 is 17 amino acids long.

V and J are TRBV5-1 and TRBJ2-2; D call uncertain. Germline lookup yields CDR1 SGHRS and CDR2 YFSETQ. There are 12 residues in the CDR3. Trimming shortened V by 0 bases and J by 6 bases, and 3 bases separated the two germline ends. The CDR3 spells CASSLGAGELFF. For the CDR3, the DNA is TGCGCCAGCAGCTTGGGAGCCGGGGAGCTGTTTTTT.

V usage is TRBV6-2 or TRBV6-3 and J usage is TRBJ1-2, with 7 positions matching TRBD1. The CDR3 is 16 residues long. The junction had 9 bases not matched to a gene; V was cut back by 4 bases and J by 1 base. Germline assignment: CDR1 MNHEY and CDR2 SVGEGT. As DNA, the CDR3 is TGTGCCAGCAGTTCCCCTGGACAGGAATATAACTATGGCTACACCTTC. Amino acid sequence: CASSSPGQEYNYGYTF.

The chain carries TRBV7-2 and TRBJ1-2; a weak D match, TRBD1 (6 bases). This CDR3 spans 15 amino acids. Germline CDR1 SGHTA, CDR2 FQGNSA. Trimming shortened V by 6 bases and J by 6 bases, and 20 bases separated the two germline ends. CDR3 sequence (DNA): TGTGCCAGCAGATCGAAGAGGGGGGGACACGATGGCTACACCTTC. Translated: CASRSKRGGHDGYTF.

The J gene is TRBJ2-2, the V gene TRBV6-2 or TRBV6-3; D perhaps matches TRBD2 (5 bases). CDR1 is MNHEY and CDR2 is SVGEGT in the germline V gene. This CDR3 has 15 residues. The germline V and J ends were trimmed by 2 bases and 1 base, with 8 bases remaining between them. CDR3 nucleotide sequence: TGTGCCAGCAGTTACCGTCGGGGGAACACCGGGGAGCTGTTTTTT. Translating gives CASSYRRGNTGELFF.

The CDR3 DNA follows: TGCAGCGTTGCGGACATTGAAGCTTTCTTT. Translation gives CSVADIEAFF. The V call is TRBV29-1, the J call TRBJ1-1; D may be TRBD1 (5 bases). Germline CDR1 SQVTM, CDR2 ANQGSEA. The CDR3 spans 10 residues. V was trimmed by 4 bases and J by 7 bases, leaving 7 bases between them.

The genes are TRBV19 and TRBJ2-1; no clear D gene. The germline gives CDR1 LNHDA, CDR2 SQIVND (reference sequence). The CDR3 runs 13 residues. The germline V and J ends were trimmed by 4 bases and 0 bases, with 4 bases remaining between them. This CDR3 is CASSTSSYNEQFF. Here the CDR3 DNA reads TGTGCCAGTAGTACGAGCTCCTACAATGAGCAGTTCTTC.

The J gene is TRBJ2-1, the V gene TRBV10-1; 13 nucleotides match TRBD2. CDR1 and CDR2 from the germline V gene are WNHNN and SYGVQD (reference sequence). CDR3 length: 17 amino acids. V lost 4 bases, J lost 8 bases, and 11 bases stayed unmatched. DNA for the CDR3: TGCGCCAGCAGTGGTTGGACTAGCGGGAGCCCCCTGGATGAGCAGTTCTTC. Residues: CASSGWTSGSPLDEQFF.

This clone was seen a handful of times. The chain carries TRBV5-5 and TRBJ2-3; 8 bases are shared with TRBD2. The CDR3 runs to 16 residues. Germline trimming cut 0 bases from V and 4 bases from J; bases unmatched to any gene: 7. Per the germline V gene, CDR1 is SGHKS and CDR2 is YYEKEE (reference sequence). The CDR3 reads CASSLAGGTFPDTQYF. In DNA, the CDR3 is TGTGCCAGCAGCTTGGCGGGGGGGACTTTCCCAGATACGCAGTATTTT. The full variable domain, in which reference TRBV5-5 and TRBJ2-3 provide the parts outside the CDR3, is DAGVTQSPTHLIKTRGQQVTLRCSPISGHKSVSWYQQVLGQGPQFIFQYYEKEERGRGNFPDRFSARQFPNYSSELNVNALLLGDSALYLCASSLAGGTFPDTQYFGPGTRLTVL.